The 11 T cell receptor beta chains reported below all come from one sample, sequenced in a study of cytomegalovirus exposure and HLA in healthy donors. The PCR used 60 Vbeta and 13 Jbeta primers. Libraries were prepared by immunoSEQ multiplex PCR; TCRdb keeps only in-frame clonotypes and omits some of them. The repertoire holds 85,000 to 100,000 clones, with roughly three quarters as singletons. Sequencing used PBMCs. The source of these receptors is a male donor in good health and CMV-seropositive.

The genes are TRBV6-1 and TRBJ1-6, with D unresolved. The ends were cut back, 6 bases at V and 10 bases at J, with 13 bases in the middle. The germline CDR1 and CDR2 sequences are MNHNS and SASEGT. This CDR3 is 13 amino acids long. CDR3 DNA sequence: TGTGCCAGCAGGGAGGGCCTAGGGTCACCCCTCCACTTT. Its protein product is CASREGLGSPLHF.

The V gene is TRBV27, the J gene TRBJ1-5, with 8 bases that match TRBD1. Germline CDR1 reads MNHEY; CDR2 reads SMNVEV (reference sequence). This CDR3 region has 15 residues. The ends lost 6 bases at V and 2 bases at J; junction bases unmatched: 6. Here the CDR3 DNA reads TGTGCCAGCAGGACGACAGGGGTGGGCAATCAGCCCCAGCATTTT. It encodes CASRTTGVGNQPQHF.

The gene calls are TRBV30 and TRBJ1-1, with 7 bases fitting TRBD1. Germline V gene data show CDR1 as GTSNPN and CDR2 as SVGIG (reference sequence). The CDR3 extends over 14 amino acids. The ends lost 3 bases at V and 5 bases at J; junction bases unmatched: 9. CDR3 region: CAWSTPRGATEAFF. The CDR3 region has the DNA TGTGCCTGGAGCACGCCCAGGGGGGCTACTGAAGCTTTCTTT.

The chain joins TRBV4-1 to TRBJ2-7, with D perhaps TRBD2 (5 bases). The CDR3 covers 15 residues. Looked up from germline, CDR1 is MGHRA and CDR2 is YSYEKL. The germline V and J ends were trimmed by 2 bases and 0 bases, with 11 bases remaining between them. The chain's CDR3 is CASSQTRDNSYEQYF. CDR3 DNA sequence: TGCGCCAGCAGCCAAACTAGGGATAACTCCTACGAGCAGTACTTC.

The chain has TRBV6-5 and TRBJ1-5; D not resolved. The ends were cut back, 2 bases at V and 7 bases at J, with 12 bases in the middle. The CDR3 has 14 amino acids. Germline values: CDR1 MNHEY, CDR2 SVGAGI. The CDR3 nucleotides read TGTGCCAGCAGTTACGGGAGGGTCGGGCAGCCCCAGCATTTT. Translation gives CASSYGRVGQPQHF.

In this sample, this clone turned up a few times. The CDR3 sequence is CAWSGGGASYEQYF. In DNA, the CDR3 is TGTGCCTGGAGTGGAGGGGGGGCTTCCTACGAGCAGTACTTC. The chain has TRBV30 and TRBJ2-5, with D possibly being TRBD2 (7 bases). The J call may be in error: the DNA end matches TRBJ2-7 better. This CDR3 is 14 amino acids long. Germline CDR1 reads GTSNPN; CDR2 reads SVGIG (reference sequence).

This clone was picked up a small number of times. The chain is built from TRBV6-5 and TRBJ1-3; D gene ambiguous. From germline, CDR1 is MNHEY and CDR2 SVGAGI. The V and J ends lost 7 bases and 0 bases respectively, with 13 bases between them. The CDR3 covers 15 residues. CDR3 amino acids: CASTRGRYSGNTIYF. As DNA, the CDR3 is TGTGCCAGCACCCGCGGTCGCTACTCTGGAAACACCATATATTTT.

This clone showed up just a few times. J is TRBJ1-5 and V is TRBV18; 9 positions agree with TRBD1. V dropped 8 bases and J dropped 7; count of bases not matched to a gene: 9. CDR3 length equals 14 residues. The V gene's germline CDR1 is KGHSH and CDR2 LQKENI. The CDR3 DNA follows: TGTGCCAGCCCTAGGGACAGGGTAAGCCAGCCCCAGCATTTT. Amino acid sequence: CASPRDRVSQPQHF.

The rearrangement joins TRBV19 to TRBJ1-1; 8 nucleotides agree with TRBD1. V lost 5 bases, J lost 5 bases, and 7 bases stayed unmatched. CDR3 length: 14 amino acids. Germline CDR1 reads LNHDA; CDR2 reads SQIVND (reference sequence). CDR3 sequence: CASSPGQGGTEAFF. DNA for the CDR3: TGTGCCAGTAGTCCAGGACAGGGAGGAACTGAAGCTTTCTTT.

The chain couples TRBV6-1 to TRBJ1-1; 7 nucleotides agree with TRBD1. Trimming removed 5 bases from V and 5 bases from J; junction bases left unmatched: 8. The CDR3 is 14 amino acids. Germline V gives CDR1 MNHNS, CDR2 SASEGT. CDR3 DNA sequence: TGTGCCAGCAGTACTAAGGGGGCTGGTACTGAAGCTTTCTTT. This gives the protein CASSTKGAGTEAFF.

V gene TRBV9 combines with J gene TRBJ1-4; TRBD1 matches at 12 bases. The CDR3 has 16 amino acids. Germline CDR1 SGDLS, CDR2 YYNGEE. V lost 3 bases and J lost 7; bases outside the gene matches: 7. The CDR3 DNA reads as TGTGCCAGCAGCGCTAAGGGGGGACAGGGGGCTGAAAAACTGTTTTTT. Protein: CASSAKGGQGAEKLFF. Filled out from reference TRBV9 and TRBJ1-4, the complete variable domain reads DSGVTQTPKHLITATGQRVTLRCSPRSGDLSVYWYQQSLDQGLQFLIQYYNGEERAKGNILERFSAQQFPDLHSELNLSSLELGDSALYFCASSAKGGQGAEKLFFGSGTQLSVL.